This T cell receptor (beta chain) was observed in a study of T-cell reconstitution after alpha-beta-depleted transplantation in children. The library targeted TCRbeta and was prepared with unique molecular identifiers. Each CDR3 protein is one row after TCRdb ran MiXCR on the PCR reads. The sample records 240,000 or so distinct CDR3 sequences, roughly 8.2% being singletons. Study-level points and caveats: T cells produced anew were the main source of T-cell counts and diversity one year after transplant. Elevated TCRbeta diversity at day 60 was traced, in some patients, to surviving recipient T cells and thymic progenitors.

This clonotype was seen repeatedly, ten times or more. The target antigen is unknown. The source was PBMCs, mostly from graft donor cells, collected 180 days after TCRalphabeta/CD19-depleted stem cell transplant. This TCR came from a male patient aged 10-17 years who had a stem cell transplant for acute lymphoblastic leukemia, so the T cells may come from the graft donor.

The CDR3 bases are TGTGCCAGCAGCTTAGATCTGGGGGACCGAGCTTTCTTT. Protein: CASSLDLGDRAFF. The V call is TRBV11-2, the J call TRBJ1-1; possible D gene TRBD1, 5 bases. The V gene lost 0 bases and the J gene lost 10 bases, with 12 bases spanning the gap. This CDR3 is built from 13 residues. Per the germline V gene, CDR1 is SGHAT and CDR2 is FQNNGV.